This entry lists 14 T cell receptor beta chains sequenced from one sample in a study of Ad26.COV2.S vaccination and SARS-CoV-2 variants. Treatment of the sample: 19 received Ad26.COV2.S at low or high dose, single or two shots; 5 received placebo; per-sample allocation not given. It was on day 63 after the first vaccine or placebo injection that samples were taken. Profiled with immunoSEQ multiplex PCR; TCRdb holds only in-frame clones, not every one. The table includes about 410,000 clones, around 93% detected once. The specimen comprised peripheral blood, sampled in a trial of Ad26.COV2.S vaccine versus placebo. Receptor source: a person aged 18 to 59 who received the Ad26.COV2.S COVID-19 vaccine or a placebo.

The CDR3 is CASSYWTRGGAGTQYF. The DNA for the CDR3 is TGCGCCAGCAGCTACTGGACTCGCGGGGGGGCGGGTACGCAGTATTTT. The V and J genes are TRBV5-1 and TRBJ2-3; the match to TRBD2 covers 9 bases. The CDR3 sequence is 16 residues long. The germline CDR1 and CDR2 sequences are SGHRS and YFSETQ. V was clipped by 3 bases and J by 8 bases; unmatched bases: 13.

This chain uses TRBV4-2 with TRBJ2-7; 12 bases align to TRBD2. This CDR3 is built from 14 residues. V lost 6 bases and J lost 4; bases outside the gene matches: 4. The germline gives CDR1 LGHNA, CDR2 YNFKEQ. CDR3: CASRSSGGGYEQYF. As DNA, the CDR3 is TGTGCCAGCAGATCTAGCGGGGGGGGATACGAGCAGTACTTC.

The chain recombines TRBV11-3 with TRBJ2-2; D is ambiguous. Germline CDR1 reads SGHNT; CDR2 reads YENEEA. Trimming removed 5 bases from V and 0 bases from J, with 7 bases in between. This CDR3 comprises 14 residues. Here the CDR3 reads CASSRVPNTGELFF. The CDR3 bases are TGTGCCAGCAGCAGGGTCCCGAACACCGGGGAGCTGTTTTTT.

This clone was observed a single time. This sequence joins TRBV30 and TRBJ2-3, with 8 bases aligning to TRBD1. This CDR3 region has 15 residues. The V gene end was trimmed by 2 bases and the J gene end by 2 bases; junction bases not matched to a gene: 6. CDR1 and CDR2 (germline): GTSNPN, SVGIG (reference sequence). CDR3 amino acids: CAWSLTGVTTDTQYF. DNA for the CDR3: TGTGCCTGGAGTCTGACAGGGGTTACCACAGATACGCAGTATTTT.

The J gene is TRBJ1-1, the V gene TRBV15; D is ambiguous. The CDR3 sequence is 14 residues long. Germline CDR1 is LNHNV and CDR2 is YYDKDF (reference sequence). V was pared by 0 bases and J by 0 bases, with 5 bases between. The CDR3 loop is CATSRETVNTEAFF. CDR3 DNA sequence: TGTGCCACCAGCAGAGAAACGGTGAACACTGAAGCTTTCTTT. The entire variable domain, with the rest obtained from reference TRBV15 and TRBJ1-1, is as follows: DAMVIQNPRYQVTQFGKPVTLSCSQTLNHNVMYWYQQKSSQAPKLLFHYYDKDFNNEADTPDNFQSRRPNTSFCFLDIRSPGLGDTAMYLCATSRETVNTEAFFGQGTRLTVV.

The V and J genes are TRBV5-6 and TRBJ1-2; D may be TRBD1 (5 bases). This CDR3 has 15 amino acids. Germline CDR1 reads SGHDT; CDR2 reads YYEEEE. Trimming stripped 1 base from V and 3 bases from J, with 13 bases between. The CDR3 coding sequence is TGTGCCAGCAGCTTGTGGGGGGGATCTGACTATGGCTACACCTTC. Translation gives CASSLWGGSDYGYTF.

This CDR3 is CASSFDREDGYTF. The CDR3 DNA sequence: TGCGCCAGCAGCTTTGACAGGGAGGACGGCTACACCTTC. The chain is built from TRBV5-1 and TRBJ1-2; 7 bases fit TRBD1. The germline V gene encodes CDR1 SGHRS and CDR2 YFSETQ. Losses at the gene ends were 2 bases for V and 8 bases for J; bases not matched to a gene: 6. The CDR3 has 13 amino acids.

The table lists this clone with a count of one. The CDR3 region has the DNA TGCGCCAGCAACTCTCCCGGGACAGGGCTTTCTGAAGCTTTCTTT. This codes for CASNSPGTGLSEAFF. The V gene is TRBV4-1, the J gene TRBJ1-1; 9 nucleotides match TRBD1. J lost 6 bases, V lost 7 bases, and 12 bases had no gene match. Germline-derived CDR1 and CDR2 are MGHRA and YSYEKL. The CDR3 totals 15 residues.

This CDR3 is CASTRARAGGTDTQYF. The CDR3 DNA is TGTGCCAGTACCCGCGCCCGCGCGGGGGGGACAGATACGCAGTATTTT. The V call is TRBV19, the J call TRBJ2-3, with 9 bases matching TRBD2. Germline V gene sequence: CDR1 LNHDA, CDR2 SQIVND (reference sequence). After removal of 7 bases from V and 3 bases from J, the junction contained 11 bases not matched to a gene. CDR3 length: 16 residues. The whole variable domain, filled in from reference TRBV19 and TRBJ2-3, reads DGGITQSPKYLFRKEGQNVTLSCEQNLNHDAMYWYRQDPGQGLRLIYYSQIVNDFQKGDIAEGYSVSREKKESFPLTVTSAQKNPTAFYLCASTRARAGGTDTQYFGPGTRLTVL.

CDR3 sequence reads: CASSLSSDRVETQYF. The CDR3 DNA reads TGTGCCAGCAGCTTATCATCTGACAGGGTAGAGACCCAGTACTTC. The rearrangement links TRBV7-6 to TRBJ2-5; 7 positions match TRBD1. Germline assignment: CDR1 SGHVS and CDR2 FNYEAQ. Trimming removed 2 bases from V and 4 bases from J; junction bases left unmatched: 7. This CDR3 comprises 15 residues.

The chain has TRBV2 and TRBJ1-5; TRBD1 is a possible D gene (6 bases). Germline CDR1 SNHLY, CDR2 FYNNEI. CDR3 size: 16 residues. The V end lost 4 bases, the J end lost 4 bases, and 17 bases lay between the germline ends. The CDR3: CASSVLPLRGNQPQHF. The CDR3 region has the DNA TGTGCCAGCAGTGTTCTCCCTTTGAGGGGGAATCAGCCCCAGCATTTT. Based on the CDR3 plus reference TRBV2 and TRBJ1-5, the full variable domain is EPEVTQTPSHQVTQMGQEVILRCVPISNHLYFYWYRQILGQKVEFLVSFYNNEISEKSEIFDDQFSVERPDGSNFTLKIRSTKLEDSAMYFCASSVLPLRGNQPQHFGDGTRLSIL.

The CDR3 loop is CASSLESSGITTEAFF. In nucleotides, the CDR3 is TGTGCCAGCAGCTTGGAGTCTTCAGGGATAACCACTGAAGCTTTCTTT. V and J are TRBV7-9 and TRBJ1-1; D might be TRBD1 (5 bases). The length of the CDR3 is 16 residues. Germline V gene lookup returns CDR1 SEHNR and CDR2 FQNEAQ (reference sequence). The V end was cut by 3 bases, the J end by 4 bases, with 18 bases between.

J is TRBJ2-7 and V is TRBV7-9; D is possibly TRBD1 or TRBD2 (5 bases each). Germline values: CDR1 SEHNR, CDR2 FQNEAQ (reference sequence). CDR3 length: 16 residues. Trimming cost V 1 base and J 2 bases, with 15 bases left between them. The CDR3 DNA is TGTGCCAGCAGCTTAGGGGGACCGACGACCCCCTACGAGCAGTACTTC. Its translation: CASSLGGPTTPYEQYF.

The CDR3 here is CASSQGGFGTTTGYTF. The DNA for the CDR3 is TGCGCCAGCAGCCAAGGAGGATTCGGGACCACTACTGGCTACACCTTC. V is TRBV4-3 and J is TRBJ1-2; the D gene is possibly TRBD1 (5 bases). Per the germline V gene, CDR1 is LGHNA and CDR2 is YSLEER. Trimming stripped 1 base from V and 7 bases from J, with 19 bases between. This CDR3 spans 16 amino acids.